This T cell receptor (beta chain) emerged from a study of CD8+ T cells in alopecia areata. Treatment indicated: oral pan-JAK inhibitor, 5-10 mg twice daily. Extracted RNA was reverse transcribed, and the resulting cDNA served as sequencing template. Only in-frame clones appear in the TCRdb table, and some are missing; sequencing was by immunoSEQ multiplex PCR. The table lists more than 95,000 clones, 61% of them singletons. Sequences were derived from CD4+ T cells sorted from blood, sampled at week 4, from a patient treated with tofacitinib. The sequence was obtained from a human donor with alopecia areata.

The CDR3 region is CATGGPGQGYEQYF. In DNA, the CDR3 is TGTGCCACCGGGGGACCGGGACAGGGCTACGAGCAGTACTTC. This chain connects TRBV10-3 to TRBJ2-7; 9 bases line up with TRBD1. The CDR3 covers 14 residues. Unmatched junction bases numbered 10, after V lost 10 bases and J lost 3 bases. Germline V gives CDR1 ENHRY, CDR2 SYGVKD.